The source of this T cell receptor beta chain is a study of shared clonotypes between healthy human individuals. Germline CDR1 SGHVS, CDR2 FNYEAQ. With V trimmed by 1 base and J by 2 bases, 4 bases remained unmatched. The CDR3 is 15 residues long. Only in-frame clones appear in the TCRdb table, and some are missing; sequencing was by immunoSEQ multiplex PCR. Of roughly 2,300,000 clones in the sample, about nine tenths were seen once. The chain links TRBV7-6 to TRBJ2-7; 8 bases fit TRBD1. This clonotype was obtained from a man between 18 and 35 years old in good health. Some clones in this sample may be carry-over from other donors' samples. Sequencing used naive CD4+ T cells from PBMCs. The subset denotes: CD45RA+ positively selected. The CDR3 DNA reads TGTGCCAGCAGCTTAGGGGACAGGTTTGCCTACGAGCAGTACTTC. This gives the protein CASSLGDRFAYEQYF.